The rows below give T cell receptor beta chains drawn from one sample of a study of blood T cell repertoires in COVID-19. Clones were sequenced by immunoSEQ multiplex PCR, and TCRdb holds only the in-frame ones, with some missing. The data contain 65,000 to 80,000 clones, 88% of them seen just once; the ten biggest clones take up 5.8%. The specimen sequenced was peripheral blood. Source of these receptors: a man in his fifties or sixties with active COVID-19. The CDR3 runs from the conserved cysteine through the conserved F or W. D genes are given only for firm matches. Clone sizes are given selectively: once, few, many, or a class where the clone is expanded.

abundance	v_gene	j_gene	d_gene	CDR3nt	CDR3aa
once	TRBV7-2	TRBJ2-7	NA	TGTGCCAGCAGCTTAGCGCGGGCAGGGGCCGGCGAGCAGTACTTC	CASSLARAGAGEQYF
NA	TRBV18	TRBJ2-3	NA	TGTGCCAGCTCACCGGAGAGCTACAGGATTCTCACAGATACGCAGTATTTT	CASSPESYRILTDTQYF
NA	TRBV4-3	TRBJ1-4	NA	TGCGCCAGCAGCCAAGCCAACAGGGCCTTTAATGAAAAACTGTTTTTT	CASSQANRAFNEKLFF
NA	TRBV6-5	TRBJ2-5	NA	TGTGCCAGCAGTTACTGGCGGGGGACAAATCAAGAGACCCAGTACTTC	CASSYWRGTNQETQYF
NA	TRBV12-3/TRBV12-4	TRBJ1-2	NA	TGTGCCAGCAGTTTTCGGGGTTGGGGTGGCTACACCTTC	CASSFRGWGGYTF
NA	TRBV28	TRBJ2-7	TRBD1	TGTGCCAGCAGTCCTAAGACAGGGTCCTACGAGCAGTACTTC	CASSPKTGSYEQYF
few	TRBV5-6	TRBJ1-2	NA	TGTGCCAGCAGCTTAAATCGTGATTTCCTAAGGGGTGGCTACACCTTC	CASSLNRDFLRGGYTF
NA	TRBV12-1	TRBJ1-1	NA	TGTGCCAGCAGCCCCAGCCGGGTAATGAACACTGAAGCTTTCTTT	CASSPSRVMNTEAFF
NA	TRBV24-1	TRBJ2-1	TRBD1	TGTGCCACCAAAACGGGACAGAAGCATGAGCAGTTCTTC	CATKTGQKHEQFF
NA	TRBV6-5	TRBJ1-2	NA	TGTGCCAGCAGTTTTGGTGGGGAGGAGGGCTACACCTTC	CASSFGGEEGYTF
NA	TRBV7-9	TRBJ2-7	NA	TGTGCCAGCAGCGCCTATTCCGGCGACTTTGAGCAGTACTTC	CASSAYSGDFEQYF
NA	TRBV5-8	TRBJ1-3	NA	TGTGCCAGCAGCCACTCAATCAACTCTGGAAACACCATATATTTT	CASSHSINSGNTIYF
medium-sized	TRBV15	TRBJ1-1	TRBD1	TGTGCCACCAGCAGTCGGACAGGGACGAACACTGAAGCTTTCTTT	CATSSRTGTNTEAFF
NA	TRBV19	TRBJ1-2	TRBD1	TGTGCCAGTAGGTTAACTTCCGGGACAGGGGCGCGCTATGGCTACACCTTC	CASRLTSGTGARYGYTF
NA	TRBV4-3	TRBJ1-5	NA	TGCGCCAGCAGCCAAGTTGCAGGGGTGGGGAATCAGCCCCAGCATTTT	CASSQVAGVGNQPQHF
NA	TRBV6-2/TRBV6-3	TRBJ2-7	TRBD1	TGTGCCAGCAGTTACTCGGGACAGAAGTCCTACGAGCAGTACTTC	CASSYSGQKSYEQYF
NA	TRBV30	TRBJ1-5	NA	TGTGCCTGGAGCCTAAACAATCAGCCCCAGCATTTT	CAWSLNNQPQHF
NA	TRBV6-5	TRBJ2-3	NA	TGTGCCAGCAGTTACGTTTCAGGCTATACGCAGTATTTT	CASSYVSGYTQYF
NA	TRBV21-1	TRBJ1-1	NA	TGTGCCAGCAGCAAAGGCGCAGGGGGCGCGTATCGAACTGAAGCTTTCTTT	CASSKGAGGAYRTEAFF
NA	TRBV28	TRBJ2-7	TRBD1	TGTGCCAGCAGTACCCGACAGGGAACCTACGAGCAGTACTTC	CASSTRQGTYEQYF
NA	TRBV4-2	TRBJ2-2	TRBD1	TGTGCCAGCAGCCAGGGTCCGACCTCGTCCGGGACAGCCTCTACCGGGGAGCTGTTTTTT	CASSQGPTSSGTASTGELFF
NA	TRBV13	TRBJ1-6	TRBD1	TGTGCCAGCAGCTCGGGACAGGGGAAATCACCCCTCCACTTT	CASSSGQGKSPLHF
NA	TRBV5-4	TRBJ2-3	TRBD1	TGTGCCAGCAGTGACGGACAGGCTGTTAGCACAGATACGCAGTATTTT	CASSDGQAVSTDTQYF
NA	TRBV9	TRBJ1-3	NA	TGTGCCAGCAGCCTGAGCTCTGGAAACACCATATATTTT	CASSLSSGNTIYF
NA	TRBV29-1	TRBJ2-1	TRBD2	TGCAGCGCTTGGACTAGCGGGATTGGAAATGAGCAGTTCTTC	CSAWTSGIGNEQFF
NA	TRBV19	TRBJ2-1	NA	TGTGCCAGTAGTATCGGAATAGCCCTACGAGCTAGGAATGAGCAGTTCTTC	CASSIGIALRARNEQFF
NA	TRBV2	TRBJ1-6	NA	TGTGCCAGCAGTGAACAGGGAGGCGATTCACCCCTCCACTTT	CASSEQGGDSPLHF
medium-sized	TRBV27	TRBJ1-5	NA	TGTGCCAGCAGTCTTGACAGTCCCAATCAGCCCCAGCATTTT	CASSLDSPNQPQHF
NA	TRBV28	TRBJ2-7	NA	TGTGCCAGCAGTTTAGGCCCGTTACCCTACGAGCAGTACTTC	CASSLGPLPYEQYF
NA	TRBV27	TRBJ1-5	TRBD1	TGTGCCAGCAGTTTACAGTTCCCCGGACAGGGCGGCAATCAGCCCCAGCATTTT	CASSLQFPGQGGNQPQHF
NA	TRBV18	TRBJ2-1	TRBD2	TGTGCCAGCTCACCACCGGGGCTGGCGGGAGGTACCTACAATGAGCAGTTCTTC	CASSPPGLAGGTYNEQFF
NA	TRBV3-1/TRBV3-2	TRBJ2-3	NA	TGTGCCAGCAGCCAACGTGGTGAGGATACGCAGTATTTT	CASSQRGEDTQYF
NA	TRBV4-3	TRBJ2-1	TRBD2	TGCGCCAGCAGCCAAGAGCCAGCGGGGCCCAACTACAATGAGCAGTTCTTC	CASSQEPAGPNYNEQFF